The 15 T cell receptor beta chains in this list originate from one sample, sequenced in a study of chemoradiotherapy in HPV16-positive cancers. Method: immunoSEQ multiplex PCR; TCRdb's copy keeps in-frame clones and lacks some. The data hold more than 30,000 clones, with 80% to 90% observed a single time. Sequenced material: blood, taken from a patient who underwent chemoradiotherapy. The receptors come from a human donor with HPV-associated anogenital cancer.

CDR3 nucleotides: TGTGCCAGCTCACCCGGACTCTCTAGCGAGCAGTACTTC. Protein: CASSPGLSSEQYF. The chain is built from TRBV18 and TRBJ2-5, with D perhaps matching TRBD2 (5 bases). The J call may be faulty, since TRBJ2-7 better matches the DNA end. Germline V lookup: CDR1 KGHSH, CDR2 LQKENI. This CDR3 region has 13 residues.

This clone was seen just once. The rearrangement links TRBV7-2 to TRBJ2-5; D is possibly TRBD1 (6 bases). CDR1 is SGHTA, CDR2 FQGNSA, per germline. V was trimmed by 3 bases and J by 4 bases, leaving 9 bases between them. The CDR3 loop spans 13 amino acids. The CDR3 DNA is TGTGCCAGCAGCTTCAGGGGTGGAGAGACCCAGTACTTC. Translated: CASSFRGGETQYF.

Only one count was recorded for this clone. DNA for the CDR3: TGTGCCAGCAGCAAGGACAGGGCAGCTCAGCCCCAGCATTTT. Its protein product is CASSKDRAAQPQHF. The chain links TRBV6-5 to TRBJ1-5, with TRBD1 matching over 8 bases. With 6 bases clipped from V and 6 bases from J, the junction kept 7 bases outside the gene matches. The CDR3 is 14 residues long. Germline V CDR1 and CDR2: MNHEY, SVGAGI.

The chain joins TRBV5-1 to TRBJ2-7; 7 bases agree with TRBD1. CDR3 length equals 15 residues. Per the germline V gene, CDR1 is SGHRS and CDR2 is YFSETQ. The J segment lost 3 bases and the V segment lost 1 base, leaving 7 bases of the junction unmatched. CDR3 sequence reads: CASSLTGDLFYEQYF. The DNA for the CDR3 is TGCGCCAGCAGCTTGACAGGGGACCTCTTCTACGAGCAGTACTTC.

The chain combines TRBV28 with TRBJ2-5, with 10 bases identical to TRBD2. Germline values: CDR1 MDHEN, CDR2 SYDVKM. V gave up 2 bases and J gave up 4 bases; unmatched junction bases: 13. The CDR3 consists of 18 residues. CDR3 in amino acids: CASSLVSPSSGSGETQYF. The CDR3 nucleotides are TGTGCCAGCAGTTTAGTTTCCCCCTCTAGCGGGAGCGGAGAGACCCAGTACTTC.

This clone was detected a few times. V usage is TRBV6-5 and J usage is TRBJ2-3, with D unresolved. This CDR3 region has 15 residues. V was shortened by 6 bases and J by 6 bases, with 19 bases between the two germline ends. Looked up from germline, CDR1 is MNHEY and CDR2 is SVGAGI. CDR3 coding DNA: TGTGCCAGCAGCCACCTGACATCCCAGGTTGATACGCAGTATTTT. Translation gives CASSHLTSQVDTQYF.

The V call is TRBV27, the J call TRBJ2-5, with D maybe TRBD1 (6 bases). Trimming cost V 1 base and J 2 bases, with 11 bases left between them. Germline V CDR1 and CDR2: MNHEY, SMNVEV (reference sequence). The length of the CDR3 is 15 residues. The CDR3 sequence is CASSLYQGQQETQYF. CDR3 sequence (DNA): TGTGCCAGCAGTTTATATCAGGGGCAACAAGAGACCCAGTACTTC.

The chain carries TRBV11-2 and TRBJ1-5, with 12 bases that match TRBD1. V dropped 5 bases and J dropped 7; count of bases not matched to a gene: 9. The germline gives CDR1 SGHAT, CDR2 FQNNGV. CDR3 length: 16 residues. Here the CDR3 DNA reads TGTGCCAGCAGCCGGGGACAGGGGGCTGTAAGACAGCCCCAGCATTTT. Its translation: CASSRGQGAVRQPQHF.

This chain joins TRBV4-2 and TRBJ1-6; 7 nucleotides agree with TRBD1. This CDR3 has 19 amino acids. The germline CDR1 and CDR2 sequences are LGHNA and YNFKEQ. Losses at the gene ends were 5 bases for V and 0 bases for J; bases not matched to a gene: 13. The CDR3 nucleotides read TGTGCCAGCAGCTTGGCCACAGGGGCGAGGAGCTCCTATAATTCACCCCTCCACTTT. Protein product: CASSLATGARSSYNSPLHF.

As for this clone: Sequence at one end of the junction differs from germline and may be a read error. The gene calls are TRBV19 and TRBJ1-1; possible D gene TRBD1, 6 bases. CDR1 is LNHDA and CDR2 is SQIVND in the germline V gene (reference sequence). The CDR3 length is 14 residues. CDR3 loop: CASNIGGGDDEAFF. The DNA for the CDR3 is TGTGCCAGTAATATAGGGGGGGGCGATGATGAAGCTTTCTTT.

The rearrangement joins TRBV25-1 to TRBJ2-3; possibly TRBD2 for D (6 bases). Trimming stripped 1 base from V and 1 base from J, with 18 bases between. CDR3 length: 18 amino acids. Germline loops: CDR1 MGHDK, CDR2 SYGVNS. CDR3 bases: TGTGCCAGCAGTGAATGGACTACCAGAACCATTTGCACAGATACGCAGTATTTT. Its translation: CASSEWTTRTICTDTQYF.

The chain's CDR3 is CASSPYSGLGTEAFF. CDR3 bases: TGTGCCAGCAGCCCTTACTCGGGCTTAGGGACTGAAGCTTTCTTT. J is TRBJ1-1 and V is TRBV5-4; D unresolved. From germline, CDR1 is SGHNT and CDR2 YYREEE (reference sequence). CDR3 length: 15 residues. V gave up 4 bases and J gave up 5 bases, with 18 bases separating them. Full variable domain (rest looked up from reference TRBV5-4 and TRBJ1-1): ETGVTQSPTHLIKTRGQQVTLRCSSQSGHNTVSWYQQALGQGPQFIFQYYREEENGRGNFPPRFSGLQFPNYSSELNVNALELDDSALYLCASSPYSGLGTEAFFGQGTRLTVV.

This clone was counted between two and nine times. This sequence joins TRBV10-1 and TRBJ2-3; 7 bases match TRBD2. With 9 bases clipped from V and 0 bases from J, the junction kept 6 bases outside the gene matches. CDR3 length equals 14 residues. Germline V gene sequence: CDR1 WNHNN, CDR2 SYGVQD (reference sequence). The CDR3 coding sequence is TGCGCCAGGACTAGCCTCTGCAGCACAGATACGCAGTATTTT. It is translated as CARTSLCSTDTQYF.

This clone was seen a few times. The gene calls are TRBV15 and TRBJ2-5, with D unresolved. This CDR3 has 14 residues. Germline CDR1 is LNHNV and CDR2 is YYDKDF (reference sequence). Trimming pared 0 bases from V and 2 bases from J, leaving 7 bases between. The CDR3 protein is CATSREGRQETQYF. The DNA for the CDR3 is TGTGCCACCAGCAGAGAGGGCAGACAAGAGACCCAGTACTTC.

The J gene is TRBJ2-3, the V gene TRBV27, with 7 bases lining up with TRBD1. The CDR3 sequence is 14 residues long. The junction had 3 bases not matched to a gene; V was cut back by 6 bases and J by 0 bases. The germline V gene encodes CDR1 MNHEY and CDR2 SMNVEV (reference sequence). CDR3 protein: CASRIQGSTDTQYF. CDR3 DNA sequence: TGTGCCAGCAGGATACAGGGGAGCACAGATACGCAGTATTTT.